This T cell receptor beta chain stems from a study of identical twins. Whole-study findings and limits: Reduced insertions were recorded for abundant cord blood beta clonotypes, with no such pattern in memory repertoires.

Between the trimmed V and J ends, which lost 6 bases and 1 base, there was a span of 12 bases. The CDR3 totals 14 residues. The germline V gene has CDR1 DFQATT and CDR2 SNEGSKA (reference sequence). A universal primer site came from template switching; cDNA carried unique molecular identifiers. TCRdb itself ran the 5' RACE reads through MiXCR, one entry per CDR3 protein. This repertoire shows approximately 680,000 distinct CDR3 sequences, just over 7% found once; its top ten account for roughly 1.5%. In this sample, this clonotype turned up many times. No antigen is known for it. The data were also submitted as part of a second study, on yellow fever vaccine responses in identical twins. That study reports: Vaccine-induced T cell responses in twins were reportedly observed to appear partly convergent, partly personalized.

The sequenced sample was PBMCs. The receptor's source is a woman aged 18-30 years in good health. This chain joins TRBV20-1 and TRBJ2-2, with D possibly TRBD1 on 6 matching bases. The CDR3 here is CSASPGQNTGELFF. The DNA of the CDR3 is TGCAGTGCCTCACCGGGACAGAACACCGGGGAGCTGTTTTTT.